These 17 T cell receptor beta chains share one sample of origin, sequenced in a study of T cells after yellow fever vaccination. One entry per CDR3 protein results from TCRdb running MiXCR on the 5' RACE reads. The sample comprises approximately 300,000 distinct CDR3 sequences, 9.5% to 12% of which are singletons, and about 3.5% rests with the top ten. The sequences come from CD4+ T cells sorted from PBMCs, collected 45 days after the yellow fever booster vaccination. All receptors come from a man younger than 35 who received the YFV17D yellow fever vaccine.

The chain is built from TRBV5-6 and TRBJ1-3; D is unclear. The CDR3 covers 16 residues. The V gene's germline CDR1 is SGHDT and CDR2 YYEEEE. V was cut by 0 bases and J by 0 bases, with 10 bases left in between. The CDR3 DNA reads as TGTGCCAGCAGCTTGGTCCAGTCGAGCTCTGGAAACACCATATATTTT. Amino acids: CASSLVQSSSGNTIYF. The full variable domain, in which reference TRBV5-6 and TRBJ1-3 provide the parts outside the CDR3, is DAGVTQSPTHLIKTRGQQVTLRCSPKSGHDTVSWYQQALGQGPQFIFQYYEEEERQRGNFPDRFSGHQFPNYSSELNVNALLLGDSALYLCASSLVQSSSGNTIYFGEGSWLTVV.

This clonotype was seen many times. The CDR3, as DNA: TGTGCCAGCAGCGTACCGGGACAGTACACTGAAGCTTTCTTT. It yields the protein CASSVPGQYTEAFF. The V gene is TRBV7-2, the J gene TRBJ1-1, with TRBD1 matching over 7 bases. V trimming: 5 bases; J trimming: 3 bases; junction bases outside the gene matches: 6. Germline V gene sequence: CDR1 SGHTA, CDR2 FQGNSA. This CDR3 region has 14 residues. Full variable domain (remainder filled in from reference TRBV7-2 and TRBJ1-1): GAGVSQSPSNKVTEKGKDVELRCDPISGHTALYWYRQSLGQGLEFLIYFQGNSAPDKSGLPSDRFSAERTGGSVSTLTIQRTQQEDSAVYLCASSVPGQYTEAFFGQGTRLTVV.

The sample holds many counts of this clonotype. This chain joins TRBV12-3 or TRBV12-4 and TRBJ1-1; D might be TRBD1 (5 bases). The CDR3 runs 13 residues. V was pared by 3 bases and J by 5 bases, with 10 bases between. Written as DNA, the CDR3 is TGTGCCAGCAGTTTTCGGGGCTCGACTGAAGCTTTCTTT. Its translation: CASSFRGSTEAFF.

This clonotype was seen repeatedly, ten times or more. V is TRBV7-2 and J is TRBJ2-5, with D perhaps given as TRBD1 or TRBD2 (5 bases each). Germline CDR1 and CDR2: SGHTA and FQGNSA. This CDR3 spans 15 amino acids. Trimming removed 8 bases from V and 5 bases from J, with 21 bases in between. The CDR3 region has the DNA TGTGCCAGCTCCCAGGGACCCGTAGGTGGCGAGACCCAGTACTTC. Its protein product is CASSQGPVGGETQYF.

The CDR3 here is CASSAGGPARETQYF. As DNA, the CDR3 is TGCGCCAGCAGCGCAGGGGGCCCGGCCCGAGAGACCCAGTACTTC. The chain joins TRBV5-1 to TRBJ2-5, with 8 bases matching TRBD1. The J segment lost 4 bases and the V segment lost 4 bases, leaving 9 bases of the junction unmatched. Germline CDR1 is SGHRS and CDR2 is YFSETQ. CDR3 length: 15 amino acids.

The rearrangement joins TRBV6-2 or TRBV6-3 to TRBJ2-7; TRBD1 aligns across 8 bases. V shed 6 bases, J shed 6 bases, and the junction held 7 bases outside the gene matches. Germline V gives CDR1 MNHEY, CDR2 SVGEGT. This CDR3 spans 13 amino acids. The CDR3 nucleotides read TGTGCCAGCAGATCAGGACAGGGTGGCGAGCAGTACGTC. Its protein product is CASRSGQGGEQYV.

V is TRBV6-2 or TRBV6-3 and J is TRBJ2-1; 8 positions match TRBD2. The CDR3 is 14 amino acids. CDR1 is MNHEY, CDR2 SVGEGT, per germline. With V trimmed by 3 bases and J by 8 bases, 6 bases remained unmatched. Here the CDR3 DNA reads TGTGCCAGCAGTTATTACGGGACTAGTCATGAGCAGTTCTTC. Translated: CASSYYGTSHEQFF.

This clonotype was seen a few times. The chain combines TRBV12-3 or TRBV12-4 with TRBJ2-1; TRBD2 aligns across 15 bases. J lost 7 bases, V lost 7 bases, and 14 bases had no gene match. The CDR3 totals 18 residues. CDR3 nucleotides: TGTGCCAGCACTGTGGGACTAGCGGGGGGATGGGTTAGGAATGAGCAGTTCTTC. The encoded protein is CASTVGLAGGWVRNEQFF.

The chain has TRBV12-3 or TRBV12-4 and TRBJ2-3; 7 bases are a match to TRBD2. V lost 4 bases, J lost 6 bases, and 7 bases stayed unmatched. CDR3 length: 14 residues. The CDR3 DNA sequence: TGTGCCAGCAGTTCGGGACTACGCGCGGATACGCAGTATTTT. Protein: CASSSGLRADTQYF.

The chain uses TRBV18 and TRBJ1-2, with a possible D match to TRBD1 (5 bases). The CDR3 runs 14 residues. The ends were cut back, 2 bases at V and 7 bases at J, with 14 bases in the middle. Germline CDR1 KGHSH, CDR2 LQKENI. The CDR3 loop is CASSPGSPGGGYTF. The CDR3 nucleotides are TGTGCCAGCTCACCAGGCAGCCCCGGGGGTGGCTACACCTTC.

This clonotype was found many times. V usage is TRBV18 and J usage is TRBJ2-7; D might be TRBD1 (6 bases). The CDR3 is 15 amino acids. Germline CDR1 KGHSH, CDR2 LQKENI. Trimming removed 2 bases from V and 5 bases from J, with 16 bases in between. This chain's CDR3 is CASSPRDKGPHEQYV. DNA of the CDR3: TGTGCCAGCTCACCAAGGGACAAGGGCCCCCACGAGCAGTACGTC.

This clonotype was picked up many times. The chain has TRBV7-2 and TRBJ2-5; 7 positions agree with TRBD2. The germline V gene encodes CDR1 SGHTA and CDR2 FQGNSA. This CDR3 region has 15 residues. Losses at the gene ends were 4 bases for V and 4 bases for J; bases not matched to a gene: 9. CDR3 bases: TGTGCCAGCAGCTCCCGGGCGGGGGTGGCAGAGACCCAGTACTTC. It translates to CASSSRAGVAETQYF.

This rearrangement joins TRBV6-5 to TRBJ2-5; 10 bases map to TRBD1. This CDR3 spans 16 amino acids. J lost 6 bases, V lost 8 bases, and 15 bases had no gene match. Germline V gives CDR1 MNHEY, CDR2 SVGAGI. In DNA form, the CDR3 reads TGTGCCAGCTCACCCCGCGACAGGGGGCTCGGGAAGACCCAGTACTTC. This translates into CASSPRDRGLGKTQYF.

This clonotype was detected only a few times. The chain couples TRBV12-3 or TRBV12-4 to TRBJ1-2; tentatively, D is TRBD1 (5 bases). The ends were cut back, 1 base at V and 5 bases at J, with 8 bases in the middle. This CDR3 has 13 amino acids. CDR3 nucleotides: TGTGCCAGCAGTTTAGAACAGGAGTATGGCTACACCTTC. Its protein is CASSLEQEYGYTF.

This clonotype was detected many times. One end of the junction is discordant with germline, which a read error may explain. The chain couples TRBV6-6 to TRBJ1-1, with 9 positions matching TRBD1. Germline V gene lookup returns CDR1 MNHNY and CDR2 SVGAGI (reference sequence). The CDR3 has 15 residues. The CDR3 DNA follows: TGTGCCAGCAGTTACACAGGGGGCAGGAACGCTGAAGCTTTCTTT. This gives the protein CASSYTGGRNAEAFF.

This chain connects TRBV5-1 to TRBJ2-1; 8 bases are a match to TRBD1. V trimming: 0 bases; J trimming: 6 bases; junction bases outside the gene matches: 8. Germline V gene sequence: CDR1 SGHRS, CDR2 YFSETQ. This CDR3 region has 16 residues. The CDR3 sequence is CASSLEGTGLRNEQFF. The CDR3 nucleotides are TGCGCCAGCAGCTTGGAAGGGACAGGACTACGCAATGAGCAGTTCTTC.

This clonotype is a singleton in its sample. The J gene is TRBJ2-3, the V gene TRBV2; TRBD1 matches at 7 bases. The V gene end was trimmed by 6 bases and the J gene end by 3 bases; junction bases not matched to a gene: 9. From germline, CDR1 is SNHLY and CDR2 FYNNEI. The CDR3 totals 15 residues. CDR3 DNA sequence: TGTGCCAGCAGAACCGACAGGGCTAGGACAGATACGCAGTATTTT. The encoded protein is CASRTDRARTDTQYF.